This TCR beta chain stems from a study of blood T cell repertoires in COVID-19. Germline V gene sequence: CDR1 KGHSH, CDR2 LQKENI. Trimming took 3 bases from V and 2 from J; bases not matched to a gene: 3. There are 15 residues in the CDR3. The assay was immunoSEQ multiplex PCR, and TCRdb's table has in-frame clones only and misses some. The data show about 150,000 clones, around 88% seen once. Sequencing was done on a sample of peripheral blood. The source of this sequence is a woman in her seventies who had recovered from COVID-19. The chain has TRBV18 and TRBJ1-5; 8 bases map to TRBD1. The CDR3 DNA is TGTGCCAGCTCACCCCTGGGACAGGGCAATCAGCCCCAGCATTTT. Its protein product is CASSPLGQGNQPQHF.